Below are 2 T cell receptor beta chains sequenced from a single sample in a study of T cell repertoires in aging, cancer and after chemotherapy. Rearranged V-D-J TRB sequences were amplified with a mixed TRB-A/B primer pool. Using its own MiXCR run on the multiplex PCR reads, TCRdb lists one record per CDR3 protein. The table lists 370 or so distinct CDR3 sequences, about 24% of them singletons. Amplification of TCR beta used genomic DNA extracted from peripheral blood. Sequencing was done on a sample of blood. These receptors all stem from a human donor with a solid tumor.

This clonotype is labeled as medium-sized. The chain carries TRBV7-9 and TRBJ1-2; D is unclear. V was clipped by 5 bases and J by 2 bases, with 9 bases between them. This CDR3 comprises 13 residues. In germline, CDR1 is SEHNR, CDR2 FQNEAQ (reference sequence). The CDR3 DNA is TGTGCCAGCAGCCTGGGTAACAACTATGGCTACACCTTC. This gives the protein CASSLGNNYGYTF.

Judged by abundance, this clonotype is medium-sized. This chain uses TRBV28 with TRBJ1-1, with D maybe TRBD1 (5 bases). CDR1 and CDR2 (germline): MDHEN, SYDVKM. V lost 8 bases and J lost 6, with 10 bases in between. The CDR3 has 11 residues. The CDR3 DNA sequence: TGTGCCAGCGACCAGGGACCTGAAGCTTTCTTT. Translating gives CASDQGPEAFF.